The 15 T cell receptor beta chains presented below share a single source sample, sequenced in a study of technical replicates of blood from a few donors. This table comes from immunoSEQ multiplex PCR, and its TCRdb copy is limited to in-frame clones, with some not included. The sample has 75,000 to 100,000 clones; approximately 94% are singletons. The material sequenced was T cells isolated from PBMCs. The receptor set was obtained from a human donor in good health.

The CDR3 loop reads CASGRDYPGDSGANVLTF. The CDR3 nucleotides are TGTGCCAGCGGTCGGGACTACCCGGGGGACTCTGGGGCCAACGTCCTGACTTTC. The rearrangement joins TRBV5-6 to TRBJ2-6, with 7 positions matching TRBD2. The germline V gene has CDR1 SGHDT and CDR2 YYEEEE. V lost 7 bases, J lost 0 bases, and 13 bases stayed unmatched. The CDR3 is 18 amino acids.

This chain connects TRBV28 to TRBJ2-5; D perhaps matches TRBD1 (6 bases). The germline V gene encodes CDR1 MDHEN and CDR2 SYDVKM. The CDR3 extends over 16 amino acids. V shed 5 bases and J shed 3 bases, with 19 bases lying between them. DNA of the CDR3: TGTGCCAGCAGTCCTCTTCCGACAGGAGGTGAAGAGACCCAGTACTTC. This encodes CASSPLPTGGEETQYF. The whole variable domain, remainder taken from reference TRBV28 and TRBJ2-5, is DVKVTQSSRYLVKRTGEKVFLECVQDMDHENMFWYRQDPGLGLRLIYFSYDVKMKEKGDIPEGYSVSREKKERFSLILESASTNQTSMYLCASSPLPTGGEETQYFGPGTRLLVL.

This chain joins TRBV27 and TRBJ2-5, with 7 bases identical to TRBD2. Germline V lookup: CDR1 MNHEY, CDR2 SMNVEV (reference sequence). The CDR3 runs 14 residues. With V trimmed by 2 bases and J by 2 bases, 2 bases remained unmatched. CDR3 sequence reads: CASSLNGGQETQYF. Written as DNA, the CDR3 is TGTGCCAGCAGTTTAAACGGGGGGCAAGAGACCCAGTACTTC.

CDR3 in amino acids: CASSPSSSSALYNEQFF. CDR3 bases: TGTGCCAGTAGTCCATCTTCTTCCAGCGCTCTCTACAATGAGCAGTTCTTC. V is TRBV19 and J is TRBJ2-1; D not certain. The V gene lost 5 bases and the J gene lost 3 bases, with 20 bases spanning the gap. Looked up from germline, CDR1 is LNHDA and CDR2 is SQIVND (reference sequence). The CDR3 has 17 amino acids.

The V gene is TRBV21-1, the J gene TRBJ2-7; the table's D call TRBD2 went unverified against the DNA. TRBV21-1 is a listed pseudogene. The CDR3 covers 19 residues. The CDR3 region has the DNA TGTGCCAGCAGCACAACGGCGGGAGAAGGGGCTAAGTCGGGCACTATACAGTACTTC. Its translation is CASSTTAGEGAKSGTIQYF.

The chain recombines TRBV2 with TRBJ2-3, with 7 bases aligning to TRBD2. J gave up 2 bases and V 2 bases, and 7 bases lay outside the gene matches. The CDR3 sequence is 16 residues long. Germline V gives CDR1 SNHLY, CDR2 FYNNEI. This CDR3 reads CASSERASGTTDTQYF. CDR3 bases: TGTGCCAGCAGTGAACGGGCTAGCGGAACCACAGATACGCAGTATTTT.

The gene calls are TRBV6-1 and TRBJ2-3; no firm D call. The CDR3 has 14 residues. The ends were cut back, 6 bases at V and 2 bases at J, with 12 bases in the middle. Germline CDR1 and CDR2: MNHNS and SASEGT. The CDR3, as DNA: TGTGCCAGCAGAGCCTACTCATCCACAGATACGCAGTATTTT. This translates into CASRAYSSTDTQYF.

The count of this clone is one. The CDR3 spells CASSVGSTVVQGGEGYTF. CDR3 nucleotide sequence: TGTGCCAGCAGCGTAGGGTCTACAGTAGTCCAGGGAGGAGAAGGCTACACCTTC. V usage is TRBV9 and J usage is TRBJ1-2; perhaps TRBD1 as D (5 bases). This CDR3 comprises 18 residues. V was clipped by 0 bases and J by 8 bases, with 26 bases between them. In germline, CDR1 is SGDLS, CDR2 YYNGEE. Full variable domain (missing parts from reference TRBV9 and TRBJ1-2): DSGVTQTPKHLITATGQRVTLRCSPRSGDLSVYWYQQSLDQGLQFLIQYYNGEERAKGNILERFSAQQFPDLHSELNLSSLELGDSALYFCASSVGSTVVQGGEGYTFGSGTRLTVV.

The chain carries TRBV7-2 and TRBJ2-2; D is unclear. CDR1 is SGHTA, CDR2 FQGNSA, per germline. The CDR3 is 15 amino acids. The V and J ends lost 0 bases and 3 bases respectively, with 8 bases between them. Here the CDR3 reads CASSLARLDTGELFF. DNA for the CDR3: TGTGCCAGCAGCTTAGCGCGGCTGGACACCGGGGAGCTGTTTTTT.

The chain is built from TRBV27 and TRBJ2-7, with 7 nucleotides matching TRBD2. Germline V gene lookup returns CDR1 MNHEY and CDR2 SMNVEV (reference sequence). The length of the CDR3 is 12 residues. Trimming cost V 2 bases and J 7 bases; bases outside gene matches: 2. Written as DNA, the CDR3 is TGTGCCAGCAGTTTAGGCGGGGGTGAGCAGTACTTC. It specifies CASSLGGGEQYF.

This chain connects TRBV11-2 to TRBJ1-1; TRBD1 is a possible D gene (5 bases). V was pared by 6 bases and J by 5 bases, with 13 bases between. The CDR3 runs 13 residues. From germline, CDR1 is SGHAT and CDR2 FQNNGV. The CDR3 sequence is CASSLGPGTEAFF. CDR3 DNA: TGTGCCAGCAGTCTGGGGCCCGGGACTGAAGCTTTCTTT.

The chain is built from TRBV9 and TRBJ1-2; D is unclear. The V gene's germline CDR1 is SGDLS and CDR2 YYNGEE. V shed 3 bases and J shed 2 bases, with 11 bases lying between them. This CDR3 spans 14 amino acids. DNA of the CDR3: TGTGCCAGCAGCGGAGGAGGTGCGAACTATGGCTACACCTTC. Amino acids: CASSGGGANYGYTF.

The V and J genes are TRBV19 and TRBJ2-3, with D unclear. Trimming took off 3 bases at V and 1 base at J, with 5 bases between the two ends. CDR1 and CDR2 from the germline V gene are LNHDA and SQIVND (reference sequence). The CDR3 has 13 amino acids. The CDR3 loop is CASSMAGTDTQYF. CDR3 DNA: TGTGCCAGTAGTATGGCGGGCACAGATACGCAGTATTTT.

This rearrangement joins TRBV7-9 to TRBJ1-4; 7 positions agree with TRBD1. The CDR3 runs 15 residues. The germline V gene has CDR1 SEHNR and CDR2 FQNEAQ (reference sequence). Unmatched junction bases numbered 4, after V lost 2 bases and J lost 4 bases. CDR3 loop: CASSLLRDSNEKLFF. For the CDR3, the DNA is TGTGCCAGCAGCTTACTACGGGACAGTAATGAAAAACTGTTTTTT.

The genes are TRBV11-2 and TRBJ1-3, with D hard to call. Germline CDR1 reads SGHAT; CDR2 reads FQNNGV. The CDR3 covers 18 residues. Trimming pared 1 base from V and 0 bases from J, leaving 16 bases between. The CDR3 protein is CASSLGLFGASSGNTIYF. Here the CDR3 DNA reads TGTGCCAGCAGCTTAGGATTATTCGGTGCCTCCTCTGGAAACACCATATATTTT.